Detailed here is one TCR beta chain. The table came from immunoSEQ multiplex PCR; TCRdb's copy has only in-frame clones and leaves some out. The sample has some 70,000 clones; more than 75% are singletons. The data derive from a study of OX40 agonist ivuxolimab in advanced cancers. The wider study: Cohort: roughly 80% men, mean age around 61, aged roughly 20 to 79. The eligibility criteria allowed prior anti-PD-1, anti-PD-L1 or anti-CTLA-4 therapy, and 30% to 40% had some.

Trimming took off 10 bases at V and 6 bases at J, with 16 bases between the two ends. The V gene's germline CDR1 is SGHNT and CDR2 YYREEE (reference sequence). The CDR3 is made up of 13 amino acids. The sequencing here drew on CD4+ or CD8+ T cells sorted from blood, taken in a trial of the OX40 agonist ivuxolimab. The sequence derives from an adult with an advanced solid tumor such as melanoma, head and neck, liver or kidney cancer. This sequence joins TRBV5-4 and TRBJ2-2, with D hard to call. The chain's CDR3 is CAGVHSRSGELFF. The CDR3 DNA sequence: TGTGCCGGCGTCCATAGTAGGTCCGGGGAGCTGTTTTTT.